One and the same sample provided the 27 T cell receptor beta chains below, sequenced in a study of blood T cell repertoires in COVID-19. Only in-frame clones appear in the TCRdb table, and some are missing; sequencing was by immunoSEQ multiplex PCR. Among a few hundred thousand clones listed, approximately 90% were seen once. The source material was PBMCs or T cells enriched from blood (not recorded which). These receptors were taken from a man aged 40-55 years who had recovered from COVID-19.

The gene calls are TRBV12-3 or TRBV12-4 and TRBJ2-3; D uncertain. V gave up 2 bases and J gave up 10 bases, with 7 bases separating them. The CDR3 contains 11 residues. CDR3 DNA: TGTGCCAGCAGTTTACTAGTTCCGCAGTATTTT. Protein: CASSLLVPQYF.

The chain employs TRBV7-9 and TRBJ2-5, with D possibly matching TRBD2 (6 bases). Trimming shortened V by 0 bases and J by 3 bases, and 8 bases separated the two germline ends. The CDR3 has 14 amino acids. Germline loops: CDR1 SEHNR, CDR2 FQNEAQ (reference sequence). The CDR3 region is CASSLAGTEETQYF. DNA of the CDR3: TGTGCCAGCAGCTTAGCGGGGACTGAAGAGACCCAGTACTTC. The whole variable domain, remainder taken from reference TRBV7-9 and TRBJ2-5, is DTGVSQNPRHKITKRGQNVTFRCDPISEHNRLYWYRQTLGQGPEFLTYFQNEAQLEKSRLLSDRFSAERPKGSFSTLEIQRTEQGDSAMYLCASSLAGTEETQYFGPGTRLLVL.

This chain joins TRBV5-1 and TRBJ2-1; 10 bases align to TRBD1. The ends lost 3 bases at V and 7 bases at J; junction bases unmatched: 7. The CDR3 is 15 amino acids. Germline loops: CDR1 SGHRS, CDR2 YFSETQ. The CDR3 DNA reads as TGCGCCAGCAGCTCCCGGGACAGGGGTGTGAATGAGCAGTTCTTC. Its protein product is CASSSRDRGVNEQFF.

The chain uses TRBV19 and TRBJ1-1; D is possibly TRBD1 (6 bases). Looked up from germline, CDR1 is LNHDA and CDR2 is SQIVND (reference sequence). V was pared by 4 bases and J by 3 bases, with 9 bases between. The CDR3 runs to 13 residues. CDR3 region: CASSSYRDTEAFF. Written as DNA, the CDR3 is TGTGCCAGTAGTAGCTACAGGGACACTGAAGCTTTCTTT.

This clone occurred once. CDR3 residues: CASSLSSGIDTQYF. The CDR3 DNA follows: TGTGCCAGCAGCTTGTCCAGCGGGATAGATACGCAGTATTTT. The chain employs TRBV5-5 and TRBJ2-3, with 7 bases identical to TRBD2. This CDR3 spans 14 amino acids. V lost 1 base and J lost 5; bases outside the gene matches: 4. From germline, CDR1 is SGHKS and CDR2 YYEKEE (reference sequence).

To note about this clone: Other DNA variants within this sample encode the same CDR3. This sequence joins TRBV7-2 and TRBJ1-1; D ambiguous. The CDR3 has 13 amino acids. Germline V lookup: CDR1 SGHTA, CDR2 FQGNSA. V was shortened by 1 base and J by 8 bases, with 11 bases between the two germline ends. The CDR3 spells CASSLGGGIEAFF. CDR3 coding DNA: TGTGCCAGCAGCTTAGGTGGAGGGATAGAAGCTTTCTTT.

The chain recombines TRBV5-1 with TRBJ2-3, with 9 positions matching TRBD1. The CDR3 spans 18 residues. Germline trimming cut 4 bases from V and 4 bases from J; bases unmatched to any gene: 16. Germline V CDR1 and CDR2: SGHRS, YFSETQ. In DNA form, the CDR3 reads TGCGCCAGCAGCCTCGGAACAGGGGGCGGATTTATATCAGATACGCAGTATTTT. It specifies CASSLGTGGGFISDTQYF.

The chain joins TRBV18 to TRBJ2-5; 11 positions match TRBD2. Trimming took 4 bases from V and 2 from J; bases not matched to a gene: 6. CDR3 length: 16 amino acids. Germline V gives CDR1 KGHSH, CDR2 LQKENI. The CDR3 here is CASSLGLAAEQETQYF. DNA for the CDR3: TGTGCCAGCTCACTGGGACTAGCGGCAGAACAAGAGACCCAGTACTTC.

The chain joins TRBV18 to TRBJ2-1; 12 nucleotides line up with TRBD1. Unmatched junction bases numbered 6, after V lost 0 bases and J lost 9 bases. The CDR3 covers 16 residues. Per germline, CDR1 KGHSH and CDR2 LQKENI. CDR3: CASSPPGQGAGGEQFF. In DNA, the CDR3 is TGTGCCAGCTCACCACCGGGACAGGGGGCTGGGGGTGAGCAGTTCTTC.

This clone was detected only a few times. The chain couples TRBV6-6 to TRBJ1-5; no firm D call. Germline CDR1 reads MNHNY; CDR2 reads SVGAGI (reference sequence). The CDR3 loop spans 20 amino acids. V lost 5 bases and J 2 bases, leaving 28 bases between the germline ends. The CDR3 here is CASSLNLNAVPPRGNQPQHF. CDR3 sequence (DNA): TGTGCCAGCAGTCTAAATCTCAACGCGGTCCCACCACGGGGCAATCAGCCCCAGCATTTT.

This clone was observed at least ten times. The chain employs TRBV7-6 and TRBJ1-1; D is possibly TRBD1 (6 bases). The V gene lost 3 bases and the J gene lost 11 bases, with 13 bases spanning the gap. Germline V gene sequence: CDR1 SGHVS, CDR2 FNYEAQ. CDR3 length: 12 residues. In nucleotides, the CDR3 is TGTGCCAGCAGCTTTATGGACAGCGTGGCTTTCTTT. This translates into CASSFMDSVAFF.

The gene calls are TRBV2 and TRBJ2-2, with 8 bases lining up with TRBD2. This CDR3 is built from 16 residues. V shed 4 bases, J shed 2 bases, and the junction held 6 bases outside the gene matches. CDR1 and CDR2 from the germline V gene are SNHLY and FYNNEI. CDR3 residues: CASSGWRGANTGELFF. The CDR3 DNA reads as TGTGCCAGCAGTGGCTGGCGGGGGGCTAACACCGGGGAGCTGTTTTTT.

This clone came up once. The CDR3 protein is CASSLDSIRLSTDTQYF. The DNA of the CDR3 is TGTGCCAGCAGCTTGGACAGCATCCGGCTTAGCACAGATACGCAGTATTTT. The J gene is TRBJ2-3, the V gene TRBV5-4, with unresolved D. CDR1 is SGHNT, CDR2 YYREEE, per germline (reference sequence). This CDR3 has 17 amino acids. V was clipped by 0 bases and J by 0 bases, with 14 bases between them.

CDR3 amino acids: CASSLDPAGGGETQYF. The DNA for the CDR3 is TGCGCCAGCAGCTTGGATCCAGCGGGGGGCGGAGAGACCCAGTACTTC. The V gene is TRBV5-1, the J gene TRBJ2-5; 9 bases are shared with TRBD2. Germline loops: CDR1 SGHRS, CDR2 YFSETQ. The CDR3 consists of 16 residues. After removal of 0 bases from V and 4 bases from J, the junction contained 7 bases not matched to a gene. The variable domain in full, completed from reference TRBV5-1 and TRBJ2-5, reads KAGVTQTPRYLIKTRGQQVTLSCSPISGHRSVSWYQQTPGQGLQFLFEYFSETQRNKGNFPGRFSGRQFSNSRSEMNVSTLELGDSALYLCASSLDPAGGGETQYFGPGTRLLVL.

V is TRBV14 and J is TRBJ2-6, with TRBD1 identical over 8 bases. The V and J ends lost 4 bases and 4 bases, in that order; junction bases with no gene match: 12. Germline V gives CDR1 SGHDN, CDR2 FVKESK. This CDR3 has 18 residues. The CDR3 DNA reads TGTGCCAGCAGCCCATGGCGGACAGGGAGTTTCGGGGCCAACGTCCTGACTTTC. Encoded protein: CASSPWRTGSFGANVLTF.

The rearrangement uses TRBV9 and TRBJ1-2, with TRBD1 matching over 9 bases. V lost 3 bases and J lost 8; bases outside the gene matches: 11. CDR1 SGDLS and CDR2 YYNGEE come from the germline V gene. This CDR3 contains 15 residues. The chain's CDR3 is CASSAGHGTGLGYTF. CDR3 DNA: TGTGCCAGCAGCGCCGGCCACGGGACAGGGTTAGGCTACACCTTC.

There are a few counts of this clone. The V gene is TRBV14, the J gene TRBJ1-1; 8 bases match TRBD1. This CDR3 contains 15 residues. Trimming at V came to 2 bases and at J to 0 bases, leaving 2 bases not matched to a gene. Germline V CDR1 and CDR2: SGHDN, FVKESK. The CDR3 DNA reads TGTGCCAGCAGCCAACAGGGGGCAGTGAACACTGAAGCTTTCTTT. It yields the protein CASSQQGAVNTEAFF. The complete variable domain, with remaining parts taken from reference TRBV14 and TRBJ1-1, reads EAGVTQFPSHSVIEKGQTVTLRCDPISGHDNLYWYRRVMGKEIKFLLHFVKESKQDESGMPNNRFLAERTGGTYSTLKVQPAELEDSGVYFCASSQQGAVNTEAFFGQGTRLTVV.

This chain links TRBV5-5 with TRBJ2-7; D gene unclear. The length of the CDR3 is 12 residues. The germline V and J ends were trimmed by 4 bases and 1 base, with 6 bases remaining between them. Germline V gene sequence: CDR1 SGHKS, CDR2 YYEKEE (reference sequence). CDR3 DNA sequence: TGTGCCAGCAGCCGAGGATCCTACGAGCAGTACTTC. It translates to CASSRGSYEQYF.

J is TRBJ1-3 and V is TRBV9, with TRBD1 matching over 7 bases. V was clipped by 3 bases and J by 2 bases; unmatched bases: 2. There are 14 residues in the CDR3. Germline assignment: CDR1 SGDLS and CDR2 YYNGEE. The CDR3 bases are TGTGCCAGCAGCGCCCAGGGGGCTGGAAACACCATATATTTT. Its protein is CASSAQGAGNTIYF.

This CDR3 reads CASSLFRDTQYF. CDR3 nucleotides: TGCGCCAGCAGCCTCTTTCGAGATACGCAGTATTTT. V usage is TRBV4-3 and J usage is TRBJ2-3, with unresolved D. CDR1 and CDR2 (germline): LGHNA, YSLEER. V was shortened by 4 bases and J by 5 bases, with 7 bases between the two germline ends. The CDR3 is 12 residues long.

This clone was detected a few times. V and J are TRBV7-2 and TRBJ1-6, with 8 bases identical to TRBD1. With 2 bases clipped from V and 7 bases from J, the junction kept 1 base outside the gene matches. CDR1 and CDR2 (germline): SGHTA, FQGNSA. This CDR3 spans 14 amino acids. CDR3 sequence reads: CASSLRQGNSPLHF. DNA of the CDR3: TGTGCCAGCAGCTTAAGACAGGGGAATTCACCCCTCCACTTT.

The chain's CDR3 is CASSQASGLSSYNEQFF. CDR3 nucleotides: TGTGCCAGCAGCCAAGCTAGCGGCTTGAGCTCCTACAATGAGCAGTTCTTC. This sequence joins TRBV4-2 and TRBJ2-1; 7 nucleotides match TRBD2. The CDR3 sequence is 17 residues long. CDR1 is LGHNA, CDR2 YNFKEQ, per germline. With V trimmed by 1 base and J by 0 bases, 6 bases remained unmatched.

The CDR3 bases are TGCGCCAGCAGCTGGAAAATATCGGGAAACCATGGAGAGACCCAGTACTTC. It encodes CASSWKISGNHGETQYF. The rearrangement uses TRBV5-1 and TRBJ2-5, with D perhaps TRBD2 (5 bases). Deletions cut 3 bases from V and 4 bases from J, with 22 bases between. CDR1 and CDR2 from the germline V gene are SGHRS and YFSETQ. This CDR3 region has 17 residues.

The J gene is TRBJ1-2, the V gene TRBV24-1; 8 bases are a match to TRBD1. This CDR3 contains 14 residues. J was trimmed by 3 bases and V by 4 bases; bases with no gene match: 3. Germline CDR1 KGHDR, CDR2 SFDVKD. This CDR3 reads CATSDSTGDYGYTF. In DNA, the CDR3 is TGTGCCACCAGTGACTCGACAGGGGACTATGGCTACACCTTC.

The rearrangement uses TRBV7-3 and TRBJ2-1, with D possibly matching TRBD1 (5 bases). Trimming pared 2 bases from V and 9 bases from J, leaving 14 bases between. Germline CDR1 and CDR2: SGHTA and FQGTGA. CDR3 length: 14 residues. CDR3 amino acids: CASSLLGPASEQFF. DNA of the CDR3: TGTGCCAGCAGCTTATTGGGGCCCGCGAGTGAGCAGTTCTTC.

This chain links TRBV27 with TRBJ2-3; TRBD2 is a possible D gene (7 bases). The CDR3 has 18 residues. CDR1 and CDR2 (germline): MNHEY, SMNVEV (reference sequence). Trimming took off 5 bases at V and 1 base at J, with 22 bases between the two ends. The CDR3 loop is CASSLTTSGAGGTDTQYF. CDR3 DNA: TGTGCCAGCAGTCTAACTACATCAGGGGCGGGGGGCACAGATACGCAGTATTTT.

The CDR3 DNA follows: TGTGCCAGCAGCTTTTCCGCGGGGGAGCAGTACTTC. Its translation: CASSFSAGEQYF. This chain uses TRBV5-6 with TRBJ2-7; D perhaps matches TRBD2 (6 bases). Germline V gene lookup returns CDR1 SGHDT and CDR2 YYEEEE. Between the trimmed V and J ends, which lost 2 bases and 7 bases, there was a span of 10 bases. This CDR3 has 12 residues.